The 9 T cell receptor beta chains below come from one sample, sequenced in a study of blood T cell repertoires in COVID-19. Measured with immunoSEQ multiplex PCR; TCRdb has only the in-frame clones, and not every one. The repertoire holds 85,000 to 120,000 clones, with more than 75% as singletons. Specimen: peripheral blood. These receptors were taken from a human donor in a cohort sampled during active COVID-19.

The chain is built from TRBV6-5 and TRBJ2-7, with D tentatively TRBD1 (6 bases). Trimming shortened V by 8 bases and J by 6 bases, and 17 bases separated the two germline ends. CDR3 size: 13 residues. Germline values: CDR1 MNHEY, CDR2 SVGAGI. CDR3 sequence: CASSGTLGVEQYF. DNA for the CDR3: TGTGCCAGCTCTGGGACATTAGGGGTCGAGCAGTACTTC.

This sequence joins TRBV25-1 and TRBJ1-4; unclear D gene. This CDR3 spans 12 amino acids. The V gene's germline CDR1 is MGHDK and CDR2 SYGVNS. Trimming removed 6 bases from V and 8 bases from J, with 10 bases in between. CDR3 DNA: TGTGCCAGCAGATTCTCGGGGGAAAAACTGTTTTTT. This gives the protein CASRFSGEKLFF.

The rearrangement joins TRBV2 to TRBJ2-3, with unresolved D. The germline V gene encodes CDR1 SNHLY and CDR2 FYNNEI. V shed 3 bases and J shed 0 bases, with 13 bases lying between them. There are 16 residues in the CDR3. The CDR3 here is CASSDLINLSTDTQYF. The DNA for the CDR3 is TGTGCCAGCAGTGATCTCATAAACTTGAGCACAGATACGCAGTATTTT.

J is TRBJ2-7 and V is TRBV2, with TRBD2 as a possible D gene (5 bases). This CDR3 spans 14 amino acids. The germline V gene encodes CDR1 SNHLY and CDR2 FYNNEI. The V and J ends lost 2 bases and 1 base respectively, with 9 bases between them. The CDR3 loop is CASSESGDSYEQYF. The CDR3 nucleotides read TGTGCCAGCAGTGAATCCGGGGATTCCTACGAGCAGTACTTC.

The chain recombines TRBV4-1 with TRBJ2-7; 11 positions match TRBD2. The junction had 12 bases not matched to a gene; V was cut back by 4 bases and J by 4 bases. This CDR3 spans 17 amino acids. Germline V gives CDR1 MGHRA, CDR2 YSYEKL. The CDR3 spells CASSPYPPTSGGYEQYF. The CDR3 region has the DNA TGCGCCAGCAGCCCCTACCCTCCCACTAGCGGGGGTTACGAGCAGTACTTC.

This chain connects TRBV18 to TRBJ2-2; D may be TRBD1 (6 bases). Trimming removed 4 bases from V and 3 bases from J, with 12 bases in between. CDR3 length: 15 residues. In germline, CDR1 is KGHSH, CDR2 LQKENI. The CDR3 is CASSQINRDTGELFF. For the CDR3, the DNA is TGTGCCAGCTCACAGATTAACAGGGACACCGGGGAGCTGTTTTTT.

About this clone itself: At one of its ends the junction is not consistent with the germline gene, which may arise from a read error. The J gene is TRBJ2-7, the V gene TRBV5-4; TRBD1 matches at 9 bases. Germline V gene data show CDR1 as SGHNT and CDR2 as YYREEE (reference sequence). The CDR3 sequence is 15 residues long. The CDR3 bases are TGTGCCAGCACCTTGGGACAGGGTGTCTCCTACGAGCAGTACTTC. It specifies CASTLGQGVSYEQYF.

V is TRBV5-4 and J is TRBJ2-5, with 8 bases fitting TRBD1. This CDR3 region has 13 residues. Unmatched junction bases numbered 3, after V lost 4 bases and J lost 4 bases. From germline, CDR1 is SGHNT and CDR2 YYREEE (reference sequence). The CDR3 protein is CASSGDRIETQYF. The CDR3 DNA is TGTGCCAGCAGCGGGGACAGGATAGAGACCCAGTACTTC.

J is TRBJ1-1 and V is TRBV9, with D perhaps matching TRBD1 (5 bases). Germline lookup yields CDR1 SGDLS and CDR2 YYNGEE. This CDR3 is built from 15 residues. Deletions cut 0 bases from V and 5 bases from J, with 14 bases between. The CDR3 bases are TGTGCCAGCAGCGTAGGTGGGGCCAGCGGGACTGAAGCTTTCTTT. Its protein is CASSVGGASGTEAFF.